A selection of T cell receptor beta chains follows, all from one sample in a study of T cells after somatic rescue of genetic block. The assay was immunoSEQ multiplex PCR, and TCRdb's table has in-frame clones only and misses some. The data show over 9,500 clones, with approximately 74% seen just once and under 25% held by the top ten. Sequencing was performed on peripheral blood mononuclear cells (PBMCs). These receptors were obtained from a boy between 10 and 17 years old. CDR3s include the opening cysteine and the closing phenylalanine or tryptophan. A D gene is named only where the DNA matches it firmly. The listing skips clone size in some rows; elsewhere it reads once, few, many or a size class.

>TRBJ2-3|NA|NA|TRBV30
CAWMVQGLSTDTQYF
TGTGCCTGGATGGTTCAGGGATTAAGCACAGATACGCAGTATTTT
>TRBJ1-2|NA|NA|TRBV28
CASSSPFPGSQVRRPDYGYTF
TGTGCCAGCAGCTCTCCCTTTCCCGGGTCACAGGTGAGACGCCCCGACTATGGCTACACCTTC
>TRBJ2-3|TRBD2|NA|TRBV30
CAWNRGVTDTQYF
TGTGCCTGGAACCGGGGGGTCACAGATACGCAGTATTTT
>TRBJ2-4|NA|NA|TRBV10-3
CAIRGQDQDIQYF
TGTGCCATCAGGGGACAAGATCAGGACATTCAGTACTTC
>TRBJ2-2|NA|few|TRBV19
CASLSGTHTPTGELFF
TGTGCCAGCCTTTCCGGGACACATACTCCCACCGGGGAGCTGTTTTTT
>TRBJ2-3|TRBD2|once|TRBV5-8
CASSLSGAASTDTQYF
TGTGCCAGCAGCTTGAGCGGGGCAGCCTCCACAGATACGCAGTATTTT
>TRBJ1-1|NA|few|TRBV5-1
CASSLVGGGEAFF
TGCGCCAGCAGCTTGGTGGGTGGGGGTGAAGCTTTCTTT
>TRBJ2-7|TRBD2|NA|TRBV7-2
CASSLVRLAGAYEQYF
TGTGCCAGCAGCTTGGTCCGACTAGCGGGGGCCTACGAGCAGTACTTC
>TRBJ2-7|NA|NA|TRBV7-9
CASSLGLKSYEQYF
TGTGCCAGCAGCTTAGGTCTCAAATCCTACGAGCAGTACTTC
>TRBJ2-5|TRBD2|NA|TRBV10-3
CAISETSVETQYF
TGTGCCATCAGTGAAACTAGCGTAGAGACCCAGTACTTC
>TRBJ1-3|TRBD1|few|TRBV11-2
CASSIRTGRIGNTIYF
TGTGCCAGCAGCATAAGGACAGGGAGGATTGGAAACACCATATATTTT
>TRBJ2-7|NA|NA|TRBV6-1
CASSDQWRLSYEQYF
TGTGCCAGCAGTGATCAATGGCGACTGAGCTACGAGCAGTACTTC
>TRBJ2-7|NA|NA|TRBV5-6
CASSLVSLGMTYEQYF
TGTGCCAGCAGCTTAGTAAGTTTGGGCATGACCTACGAGCAGTACTTC
>TRBJ1-5|NA|NA|TRBV27
CASSLNRFNQPQHF
TGTGCCAGCAGTTTAAACAGGTTCAATCAGCCCCAGCATTTT
>TRBJ1-1|NA|NA|TRBV6-5
CATQTPQWGTEAFF
TGTGCCACCCAAACCCCACAGTGGGGCACTGAAGCTTTCTTT
>TRBJ2-5|NA|NA|TRBV7-2
CASSLIVGETQYF
TGTGCCAGCAGCCTCATCGTCGGGGAGACCCAGTACTTC
>TRBJ2-6|NA|NA|TRBV9
CASSVWGGANVLTF
TGTGCCAGCAGCGTATGGGGTGGGGCCAACGTCCTGACTTTC
>TRBJ2-3|NA|NA|TRBV7-9
CASSLVSSTDTQYF
TGTGCCAGCAGCTTAGTCTCTAGCACAGATACACAGTATTTT
>TRBJ1-2|NA|NA|TRBV28
CASSYADTYYGYTF
TGTGCCAGCAGTTACGCGGACACTTACTATGGCTACACCTTC
>TRBJ2-7|NA|NA|TRBV5-1
CASSSSRPNEQYF
TGCGCCAGCAGTAGTAGTCGACCGAACGAGCAGTACTTC
>TRBJ2-7|NA|few|TRBV23-1
CASSQSTSPYEQYF
TGCGCCAGCAGTCAATCAACCAGTCCCTACGAGCAGTACTTC
>TRBJ2-2|TRBD2|once|TRBV28
CATGLAFNTGELFF
TGTGCCACCGGACTAGCGTTTAACACCGGGGAGCTGTTTTTT
>TRBJ2-7|NA|NA|TRBV6-5
CASRTYREQYF
TGTGCCAGCAGGACCTACCGGGAGCAGTACTTC
>TRBJ2-2|TRBD1|NA|TRBV5-8
CASSLGTGVTGELFF
TGTGCCAGCAGCTTGGGGACAGGGGTCACCGGGGAGCTGTTTTTT
>TRBJ1-3|NA|NA|TRBV27
CASRGGPGNTIYF
TGTGCCAGCAGAGGGGGTCCCGGAAACACCATATATTTT
>TRBJ1-5|NA|NA|TRBV30
CAWSLGSNQPQHF
TGTGCCTGGAGTTTAGGTAGCAATCAGCCCCAGCATTTT
>TRBJ2-7|TRBD1|few|TRBV10-3
CAISPQTPGQGADEQYF
TGTGCCATCAGTCCCCAGACGCCAGGACAGGGGGCTGACGAGCAGTACTTC
>TRBJ1-2|TRBD1|few|TRBV6-6
CASSYPGTAYGYTF
TGTGCCAGCAGTTACCCCGGGACAGCCTATGGCTACACCTTC
>TRBJ1-2|TRBD1|NA|TRBV18
CASSPLDRGETNYGYTF
TGTGCCAGCTCACCGCTGGACAGGGGGGAAACCAACTATGGCTACACCTTC
>TRBJ1-1|NA|NA|TRBV20-1
CSAGRVTEAFF
TGCAGTGCTGGCAGGGTCACTGAAGCTTTCTTT
>TRBJ1-1|NA|few|TRBV29-1
CSAQRAGREAFF
TGCAGCGCCCAACGGGCGGGGAGGGAAGCTTTCTTT
>TRBJ1-3|NA|NA|TRBV11-2
CASSFIGSGNTIYF
TGTGCCAGCAGCTTTATTGGGAGTGGAAACACCATATATTTT
>TRBJ2-2|TRBD2|NA|TRBV14
CASRGERGVNTGELFF
TGTGCCAGCCGCGGGGAGCGGGGGGTTAACACCGGGGAGCTGTTTTTT
>TRBJ2-7|NA|NA|TRBV19
CASSISGAEGYEQYF
TGTGCCAGTAGTATCTCAGGCGCTGAGGGCTACGAGCAGTACTTC
>TRBJ2-2|NA|once|TRBV7-9
CASSPTSFGTGELFF
TGTGCCAGCAGCCCTACTAGCTTCGGCACCGGGGAGCTGTTTTTT
>TRBJ1-2|TRBD1|NA|TRBV19
CASSSTLRGPGGYTF
TGTGCCAGTAGTAGCACCCTCAGGGGGCCGGGCGGCTACACCTTC
>TRBJ2-7|NA|NA|TRBV6-5
CASSGWGYEQYF
TGTGCCAGCTCCGGGTGGGGCTACGAGCAGTACTTC
>TRBJ2-7|NA|NA|TRBV5-8
CASSSYYEQYF
TGTGCCAGCAGCTCATACTACGAGCAGTACTTC
>TRBJ2-3|NA|NA|TRBV5-3
CARSLSTDTQYF
TGTGCCAGAAGTCTCAGCACAGATACGCAGTATTTT
>TRBJ1-4|NA|NA|TRBV25-1
CASSVGDATNEKLFF
TGTGCCAGCAGTGTTGGGGATGCAACTAATGAAAAACTGTTTTTT
>TRBJ2-3|NA|NA|TRBV18
CASSPPRGTDTQYF
TGTGCCAGCTCACCACCGAGGGGCACAGATACGCAGTATTTT
>TRBJ2-1|TRBD1|NA|TRBV5-1
CASSAGQGSSEQFF
TGCGCCAGCAGCGCTGGACAGGGGAGCTCTGAGCAGTTCTTC
>TRBJ2-2|NA|NA|TRBV2
CASSSPGPWTGELFF
TGTGCCAGCAGTTCGCCGGGCCCTTGGACCGGGGAGCTGTTTTTT
>TRBJ2-2|NA|NA|TRBV5-1
CASSPITGGTGELFF
TGCGCCAGCAGCCCTATCACCGGTGGCACCGGGGAGCTGTTTTTT
>TRBJ2-7|NA|NA|TRBV4-1
CASSQDIRSLYEQYF
TGCGCCAGCAGCCAAGACATCCGCAGCCTCTACGAGCAGTACTTC
>TRBJ1-2|NA|NA|TRBV29-1
CGVGGDYGYTF
TGCGGCGTTGGGGGCGACTATGGCTACACCTTC